The present entry profiles one TCR beta chain with its context. Repertoires were generated with immunoSEQ multiplex PCR, while TCRdb's copy carries only in-frame clones and drops some. The table has about 31,000 clones, approximately 86% seen once; the top ten hold about 32%. These data come from a study of OX40 agonist ivuxolimab in advanced cancers. Study at large: An anti-OX40 (CD134) antibody with agonistic activity, ivuxolimab, was administered to patients.

V lost 5 bases and J lost 4, with 9 bases in between. CDR1 is LNHDA and CDR2 is SQIVND in the germline V gene (reference sequence). The CDR3 covers 13 residues. The sequencing used CD4+ or CD8+ T cells sorted from blood, collected in a trial of the OX40 agonist ivuxolimab. The J gene is TRBJ1-5, the V gene TRBV19; D is possibly TRBD1 (5 bases). This TCR came from an adult with an advanced solid tumor such as melanoma, head and neck, liver or kidney cancer. CDR3 DNA sequence: TGTGCCAGTAGTTGGAAGGGGAATCAGCCCCAGCATTTT. Its protein is CASSWKGNQPQHF.